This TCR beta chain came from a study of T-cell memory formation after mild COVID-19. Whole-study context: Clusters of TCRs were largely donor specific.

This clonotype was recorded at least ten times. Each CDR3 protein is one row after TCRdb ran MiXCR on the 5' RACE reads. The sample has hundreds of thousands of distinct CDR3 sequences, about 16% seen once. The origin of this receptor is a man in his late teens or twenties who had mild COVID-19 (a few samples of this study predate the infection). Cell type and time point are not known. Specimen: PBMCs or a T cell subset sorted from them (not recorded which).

CDR3 protein: CSVVGWGSTDTQYF. CDR3 nucleotide sequence: TGCAGCGTTGTAGGGTGGGGGAGCACAGATACGCAGTATTTT. The chain is built from TRBV29-1 and TRBJ2-3, with D perhaps assigned TRBD1 or TRBD2 (5 bases each). Germline V gives CDR1 SQVTM, CDR2 ANQGSEA. With 4 bases removed from V and 0 bases from J, the gap between germline ends came to 11 bases. The CDR3 is made up of 14 amino acids.